The entry that follows covers one TCR beta chain sequence. Its specific antigen is unknown. This could be a read error, since a much larger clone is one nucleotide away. Library preparation was by multiplex PCR. This sample was sequenced with an Illumina HiSeq 4000. iRepertoire HTBI primers and Arm-PCR amplification of CDR3 regions were used to construct TCR beta libraries. Before sequencing, the PCR products underwent gel purification. In the source study's methods: A total of under 80 TRBV and 14 TRBJ segments were identified across samples and were used for gene usage analysis of CDR3 amino acid clonotypes. COPE and FqMerger were used to merge the filtered high-quality paired reads into contigs. BLAST was used to align contigs to IMGT TRBV, TRBD and TRBJ reference genes, with CDR3 defined following IMGT. Clonotypes above 0.1% frequency were classified as highly expanded clones. Shannon entropy was used to measure repertoire diversity, and the Gini coefficient was used to measure V-J evenness. A clonotype was considered public if more than one individual shared it. TCRdb reran the public reads through fastp at Q25 and MiXCR, keeping productive beta chains. Rows matching on CDR3 protein sequence are summarized as one entry with the most common DNA and genes. These V and J calls originate from TCRdb's pipeline instead of the authors' own analysis. For this sample the table gives 600,000 to 850,000 distinct CDR3 sequences, of which around 32% were detected only once. The top ten clonotypes cover 42% of the sample.

The sample's time point label, in plain terms: persistent/refractory GD, antithyroid drugs over 5 years with positive TRAb. For both TCR sequencing and RNA sequencing, RNA was extracted from PBMCs in TRIzol. The diagnosis of Graves' disease was made according to American Thyroid Association guidelines. Recruitment of patients was carried out at an endocrinology department in Xi'an, China. From each patient, 8 to 10 milliliters of peripheral blood was collected into an EDTA anticoagulant tube. Ficoll Paque Plus density gradient separation was used to isolate PBMCs, and no further T cell sorting was done. An Agilent 2100 Bioanalyzer and agarose gel were used to check RNA quality, and a NanoDrop 2000 was used to measure RNA concentration. Spanning cysteine to phenylalanine, the CDR3 consists of 14 amino acids. The entry retains the CDR3 DNA only, 42 bases that are in frame from base 1. Clipping removes 2 bases from V and 9 bases from J, with 6 as the unmatched junction base count. From a lookup of the germline V gene, CDR1 and CDR2 are MDHEN and SYDVKM.

The sample belongs to a study of regulatory T cells in long-lasting Graves disease (dated by TCRdb to the early 2020s). Study-level background: Persistent Graves' disease was defined as persistently positive TSH receptor autoantibodies together with antithyroid drug treatment for over 5 years. Patients with persistent Graves' disease were compared with patients with newly diagnosed Graves' disease using TCR sequencing and RNA sequencing of peripheral blood. The study was conducted in China and was registered as a clinical trial. A total of around 35 samples were covered by TCR sequencing, comprising approximately 13 persistent and around 20 newly diagnosed Graves' disease patients. In the clinical cohort, patients with persistent Graves' disease had used antithyroid drugs for an average of around 9.3 years. The paper's findings and limits, for the study overall: A larger number of public clonotypes was shared among persistent patients (about 2,700) than among newly diagnosed patients (around 970). Sequencing and analysis were restricted to the TCR beta chain. Because the primary lesion, thyroid tissue, could not be accessed, the study looked at peripheral blood alone. Compared with newly diagnosed patients, patients with persistent Graves' disease had lower TCR Shannon entropy and fewer highly expanded clones, which suggests clonal expansion. Preferential use of TRBV28, TRBJ1-2 and TRBJ2-5 was observed in persistent disease, whereas TRBV20-1 and TRBJ2-1 were favored in newly diagnosed disease. As a limitation, the authors acknowledged that the small sample size may reduce accuracy.

The sequencing here drew on peripheral blood mononuclear cells (PBMCs), taken when the disease was refractory, from a patient treated with antithyroid drugs. The clonotype originates from a female donor with Graves disease. Recombination linked TRBV28 to TRBJ2-2, with 7 bases matching TRBD2. The CDR3 is CASSLPGLRRELFF. The DNA reads TGTGCCAGCAGTTTACCGGGACTACGGAGGGAGCTGTTTTTT.